The clone carrying this TCR beta chain was detected only a few times. These data originate in a study of PD-L1 blockade in urothelial cancer. FFPE tumor DNA was quantified using amplified housekeeping genes. TCRdb keeps only in-frame clones here, not all; method: immunoSEQ multiplex PCR. The sample has 35,000 or so clones; 36% are singletons. The CDR3 totals 13 residues. The V end lost 7 bases, the J end lost 0 bases, and 7 bases lay between the germline ends. Looked up from germline, CDR1 is MDHEN and CDR2 is SYDVKM. The sequencing here drew on tumor tissue, taken before atezolizumab (anti-PD-L1) treatment. This receptor was identified in a man in his fifties or sixties with urothelial cancer. J is TRBJ1-3 and V is TRBV28; no reliable D call. Here the CDR3 reads CASTGSSGNTIYF. CDR3 nucleotides: TGTGCCAGCACAGGATCCTCTGGAAACACCATATATTTT.